The clone carrying this T cell receptor (beta chain) was seen more than once but under ten times. V was shortened by 8 bases and J by 0 bases, with 7 bases between the two germline ends. In germline, CDR1 is GTSNPN, CDR2 SVGIG (reference sequence). The CDR3 has 11 amino acids. The treatment here: roughly 19 received Ad26.COV2.S at low or high dose, single or two shots; five or six received placebo; per-sample allocation not given. The samples date from day 63 after the first vaccine or placebo injection. The data are from a study of Ad26.COV2.S vaccination and SARS-CoV-2 variants. Study context: Intramuscularly, Ad26.COV2.S was given either once or twice, 56 days apart.

The table came from immunoSEQ multiplex PCR; TCRdb's copy has only in-frame clones and leaves some out. The table lists 350,000 to 400,000 clones, approximately 90% of them singletons. The material sequenced was peripheral blood, taken in a trial of Ad26.COV2.S vaccine versus placebo. The chain has TRBV30 and TRBJ1-1; D is unresolved. The origin of this receptor is a person aged 18 to 59 who received the Ad26.COV2.S COVID-19 vaccine or a placebo. CDR3 DNA sequence: TGTGCCCACGGTTTGAACACTGAAGCTTTCTTT. This encodes CAHGLNTEAFF.